These 31 T cell receptor beta chains came from one sample sequenced in a study of shared clonotypes between healthy human individuals. Measured with immunoSEQ multiplex PCR; TCRdb has only the in-frame clones, and not every one. This table has fewer than 1.8 million clones, less than 99% appearing once. Sequenced sample: naive CD4+ T cells sorted from blood. Subset meaning: CD45RA+ positively selected. The receptors were gathered from a man younger than 45 in good health.

For the CDR3, the DNA is TGTGCCAGCAGCTTCACTGAAGCTTTCTTT. Its protein product is CASSFTEAFF. This chain connects TRBV7-9 to TRBJ1-1; D remains unclear. CDR3 length: 10 residues. Looked up from germline, CDR1 is SEHNR and CDR2 is FQNEAQ (reference sequence). With 3 bases removed from V and 4 bases from J, the gap between germline ends came to 0 bases.

The chain recombines TRBV7-3 with TRBJ2-7; 11 nucleotides match TRBD2. CDR3 length: 15 amino acids. V gave up 6 bases and J gave up 1 base; unmatched junction bases: 5. Per germline, CDR1 SGHTA and CDR2 FQGTGA. CDR3 amino acids: CASRGGLAESYEQYF. The CDR3 nucleotides are TGTGCCAGCAGGGGGGGACTAGCGGAATCCTACGAGCAGTACTTC. Together with reference TRBV7-3 and TRBJ2-7, the CDR3 gives the full variable domain: GAGVSQTPSNKVTEKGKYVELRCDPISGHTALYWYRQSLGQGPEFLIYFQGTGAADDSGLPNDRFFAVRPEGSVSTLKIQRTERGDSAVYLCASRGGLAESYEQYFGPGTRLTVT.

The chain is built from TRBV10-1 and TRBJ2-7, with D unclear. The CDR3 is 14 residues long. Trimming took 2 bases from V and 4 from J, leaving 12 bases between them. In germline, CDR1 is WNHNN, CDR2 SYGVQD (reference sequence). The CDR3 sequence: CASSENGVGYEQYF. DNA of the CDR3: TGCGCCAGCAGTGAGAATGGGGTTGGGTACGAGCAGTACTTC.

The V call is TRBV27, the J call TRBJ1-5; TRBD1 might be the D (6 bases). Germline loops: CDR1 MNHEY, CDR2 SMNVEV (reference sequence). The CDR3 extends over 13 amino acids. Deletions cut 3 bases from V and 7 bases from J, with 10 bases between. CDR3: CASSLDSIQPQHF. The CDR3 DNA follows: TGTGCCAGCAGTTTGGACAGTATCCAGCCCCAGCATTTT.

J is TRBJ1-2 and V is TRBV19, with 7 bases fitting TRBD1. CDR1 is LNHDA, CDR2 SQIVND, per germline (reference sequence). The CDR3 extends over 15 amino acids. V shed 3 bases and J 4 bases; nucleotides not matched to a gene: 8. CDR3 DNA: TGTGCCAGTAGTATCGACAGGGATCCACTCTATGGCTACACCTTC. Its protein is CASSIDRDPLYGYTF.

The genes are TRBV29-1 and TRBJ1-1, with D perhaps TRBD1 (5 bases). V lost 6 bases, J lost 4 bases, and 15 bases lay in between. Germline V gene data show CDR1 as SQVTM and CDR2 as ANQGSEA. The CDR3 is 13 amino acids. CDR3 in amino acids: CSVGPNWGTEAFF. The CDR3 coding sequence is TGCAGCGTGGGACCGAACTGGGGCACTGAAGCTTTCTTT.

V is TRBV7-9 and J is TRBJ2-5; D unresolved. V was clipped by 2 bases and J by 3 bases, with 13 bases between them. CDR1 is SEHNR and CDR2 is FQNEAQ in the germline V gene (reference sequence). The CDR3 consists of 15 residues. The CDR3 protein is CASSLMSSTEETQYF. DNA of the CDR3: TGTGCCAGCAGCTTAATGTCTAGTACCGAAGAGACCCAGTACTTC.

The DNA for the CDR3 is TGTGCCAGCAGACAGCGGACAGGGGGTAGCACCGGGGAGCTGTTTTTT. Translated: CASRQRTGGSTGELFF. This chain connects TRBV2 to TRBJ2-2, with TRBD1 matching 10 bases. Germline CDR1 and CDR2: SNHLY and FYNNEI. The CDR3 has 16 residues. Trimming took 6 bases from V and 4 from J; bases not matched to a gene: 8.

With respect to this clone: The same CDR3 is also encoded by other DNA sequences in this sample. The V and J genes are TRBV10-2 and TRBJ2-3; D not certain. The CDR3 spans 12 residues. Germline V gives CDR1 WSHSY, CDR2 SAAADI. Trimming pared 2 bases from V and 4 bases from J, leaving 4 bases between. CDR3 bases: TGCGCCAGCAGTGAGAGACCAGATACGCAGTATTTT. It encodes CASSERPDTQYF.

The V call is TRBV28, the J call TRBJ1-2; D is possibly TRBD1 (5 bases). This CDR3 spans 13 amino acids. V lost 2 bases, J lost 4 bases, and 8 bases lay in between. Germline assignment: CDR1 MDHEN and CDR2 SYDVKM. CDR3 sequence (DNA): TGTGCCAGCAGTTTAAGGGACCTCTATGGCTACACCTTC. Its translation is CASSLRDLYGYTF.

V is TRBV29-1 and J is TRBJ2-6; D is ambiguous. The CDR3 is 15 residues long. Trimming removed 3 bases from V and 0 bases from J, with 9 bases in between. Germline CDR1 SQVTM, CDR2 ANQGSEA. CDR3 DNA: TGCAGCGTTGATTTCGGCAGCTCTGGGGCCAACGTCCTGACTTTC. Translated: CSVDFGSSGANVLTF.

The J gene is TRBJ2-5, the V gene TRBV2; a possible D gene is TRBD1 (6 bases). V lost 6 bases, J lost 2 bases, and 10 bases lay in between. The CDR3 runs 13 residues. Per the germline V gene, CDR1 is SNHLY and CDR2 is FYNNEI. CDR3 amino acids: CASRTGQQETQYF. CDR3 sequence (DNA): TGTGCCAGCAGGACAGGTCAACAAGAGACCCAGTACTTC.

The V call is TRBV7-9, the J call TRBJ2-6; TRBD2 aligns across 10 bases. The CDR3 extends over 18 amino acids. Germline loops: CDR1 SEHNR, CDR2 FQNEAQ (reference sequence). Trimming at V came to 0 bases and at J to 1 base, leaving 3 bases not matched to a gene. CDR3 DNA: TGTGCCAGCAGCTTAGCGTCTAGCGGGAGATCTGGGGCCAACGTCCTGACTTTC. The encoded protein is CASSLASSGRSGANVLTF.

Only one count was recorded for this clone. The chain links TRBV28 to TRBJ2-7; D is uncertain. This CDR3 contains 11 residues. The V gene's germline CDR1 is MDHEN and CDR2 SYDVKM. Trimming took off 7 bases at V and 3 bases at J, with 7 bases between the two ends. Here the CDR3 DNA reads TGTGCCAGCACGTATAACTACGAGCAGTACTTC. Translating gives CASTYNYEQYF.

On this clone: Within the sample, other DNA sequences also encode this same CDR3. This chain uses TRBV11-2 with TRBJ2-7, with D tentatively TRBD1 (6 bases). In germline, CDR1 is SGHAT, CDR2 FQNNGV. V was shortened by 5 bases and J by 4 bases, with 9 bases between the two germline ends. The CDR3 is 12 amino acids. In nucleotides, the CDR3 is TGTGCCAGCAGCCCACAGGGTTACGAGCAGTACTTC. Residues: CASSPQGYEQYF.

V gene TRBV19 combines with J gene TRBJ2-2, with D unclear. V was shortened by 5 bases and J by 7 bases, with 8 bases between the two germline ends. Per the germline V gene, CDR1 is LNHDA and CDR2 is SQIVND (reference sequence). There are 12 residues in the CDR3. The CDR3: CASSFLNGELFF. CDR3 coding DNA: TGTGCCAGTAGTTTTCTGAACGGGGAGCTGTTTTTT. The full variable domain, completed using reference TRBV19 and TRBJ2-2, is DGGITQSPKYLFRKEGQNVTLSCEQNLNHDAMYWYRQDPGQGLRLIYYSQIVNDFQKGDIAEGYSVSREKKESFPLTVTSAQKNPTAFYLCASSFLNGELFFGEGSRLTVL.

This sequence joins TRBV19 and TRBJ2-3; D call uncertain. Per the germline V gene, CDR1 is LNHDA and CDR2 is SQIVND (reference sequence). V dropped 8 bases and J dropped 4 bases, with 13 bases sitting between them. The CDR3 is 13 residues long. The chain's CDR3 is CASSIAQPDTQYF. DNA for the CDR3: TGTGCCAGTTCCATTGCACAACCAGATACGCAGTATTTT. Using reference TRBV19 and TRBJ2-3 for the parts outside the CDR3, the full variable domain is DGGITQSPKYLFRKEGQNVTLSCEQNLNHDAMYWYRQDPGQGLRLIYYSQIVNDFQKGDIAEGYSVSREKKESFPLTVTSAQKNPTAFYLCASSIAQPDTQYFGPGTRLTVL.

The CDR3 region is CASSRPGDTQPQHF. Here the CDR3 DNA reads TGTGCCAGCAGCCGACCGGGTGATACTCAGCCCCAGCATTTT. The chain has TRBV7-9 and TRBJ1-5; no definite D call. Germline-derived CDR1 and CDR2 are SEHNR and FQNEAQ (reference sequence). Trimming removed 5 bases at V and 6 bases at J, with 14 bases between. This CDR3 has 14 amino acids.

CDR3 coding DNA: TGTGCCACCAGCAGAGACCGGACAGGGGGCCAAGCTTTCTTT. This sequence encodes CATSRDRTGGQAFF. The V and J genes are TRBV15 and TRBJ1-1; 11 bases line up with TRBD1. Trimming took 0 bases from V and 9 from J; bases not matched to a gene: 3. CDR1 and CDR2 (germline): LNHNV, YYDKDF (reference sequence). The CDR3 has 14 amino acids.

This chain links TRBV27 with TRBJ1-2; TRBD1 matches 9 bases. Germline V gene lookup returns CDR1 MNHEY and CDR2 SMNVEV (reference sequence). The CDR3 spans 17 residues. V shed 0 bases and J 5 bases; nucleotides not matched to a gene: 10. The CDR3 loop reads CASSLSLRDRVIYGYTF. The CDR3 nucleotides are TGTGCCAGCAGTTTATCGCTAAGGGACAGGGTCATTTATGGCTACACCTTC.

The chain links TRBV27 to TRBJ2-5, with D maybe TRBD2 (6 bases). The CDR3 runs 15 residues. CDR1 MNHEY and CDR2 SMNVEV come from the germline V gene (reference sequence). Trimming shortened V by 3 bases and J by 4 bases, and 15 bases separated the two germline ends. CDR3: CASSFGGWMGETQYF. The CDR3, as DNA: TGTGCCAGCAGTTTTGGGGGGTGGATGGGAGAGACCCAGTACTTC.

The V call is TRBV7-3, the J call TRBJ2-1; D may match TRBD1 or TRBD2 (5 bases each). Germline assignment: CDR1 SGHTA and CDR2 FQGTGA. V was shortened by 1 base and J by 6 bases, with 7 bases between the two germline ends. This CDR3 region has 13 residues. The CDR3: CASSLIGGNEQFF. The DNA of the CDR3 is TGTGCCAGCAGCTTAATTGGGGGCAATGAGCAGTTCTTC.

The chain has TRBV19 and TRBJ2-2; 7 nucleotides align to TRBD2. Germline values: CDR1 LNHDA, CDR2 SQIVND (reference sequence). The length of the CDR3 is 16 residues. With V trimmed by 4 bases and J by 5 bases, 10 bases remained unmatched. This CDR3 reads CASSTLGGIMTGELFF. CDR3 sequence (DNA): TGTGCCAGTAGTACCCTGGGAGGGATTATGACCGGGGAGCTGTTTTTT.

This clone was counted a single time. The chain has TRBV7-2 and TRBJ2-1; D tentatively fits TRBD1 or TRBD2 (5 bases each). V was shortened by 0 bases and J by 10 bases, with 16 bases between the two germline ends. Germline CDR1 is SGHTA and CDR2 is FQGNSA. This CDR3 is built from 15 residues. CDR3 in amino acids: CASSLANAGWREQFF. CDR3 in DNA: TGTGCCAGCAGCTTAGCGAACGCAGGGTGGAGGGAGCAGTTCTTC.

The chain employs TRBV19 and TRBJ2-1; TRBD1 matches 7 bases. The germline V gene has CDR1 LNHDA and CDR2 SQIVND (reference sequence). Unmatched junction bases numbered 10, after V lost 3 bases and J lost 5 bases. The CDR3 loop spans 16 amino acids. The chain's CDR3 is CASSIYRGRRDNEQFF. The DNA for the CDR3 is TGTGCCAGTAGTATCTACAGGGGACGGCGGGACAATGAGCAGTTCTTC.

The chain is built from TRBV28 and TRBJ2-6; 7 bases line up with TRBD1. The germline V gene encodes CDR1 MDHEN and CDR2 SYDVKM. The CDR3 sequence is 17 residues long. Trimming took 6 bases from V and 2 from J; bases not matched to a gene: 10. The CDR3 sequence is CASRLSPGQAGANVLTF. The DNA of the CDR3 is TGTGCCAGCAGGTTAAGTCCCGGACAGGCTGGGGCCAACGTCCTGACTTTC.

V gene TRBV28 combines with J gene TRBJ2-3, with TRBD2 identical over 11 bases. The CDR3 covers 15 residues. The V gene's germline CDR1 is MDHEN and CDR2 SYDVKM. The J segment lost 4 bases and the V segment lost 6 bases, leaving 6 bases of the junction unmatched. The chain's CDR3 is CASRELAGVADTQYF. The CDR3 coding sequence is TGTGCCAGCAGGGAACTAGCGGGAGTGGCAGATACGCAGTATTTT.

The chain recombines TRBV27 with TRBJ2-1; possible D gene TRBD1, 6 bases. Trimming pared 1 base from V and 7 bases from J, leaving 8 bases between. Germline V gene data show CDR1 as MNHEY and CDR2 as SMNVEV (reference sequence). This CDR3 is built from 13 residues. The CDR3 nucleotides are TGTGCCAGCAGTTTATTCAGGGGTAATGAGCAGTTCTTC. This sequence encodes CASSLFRGNEQFF.

V and J are TRBV29-1 and TRBJ2-5; TRBD1 is a possible D gene (8 bases). This CDR3 comprises 15 residues. Germline CDR1 reads SQVTM; CDR2 reads ANQGSEA. V shed 3 bases and J shed 5 bases, with 19 bases lying between them. The CDR3 spells CSVDSRGGDRETQYF. The CDR3 DNA reads as TGCAGCGTTGATTCGCGAGGGGGGGACAGGGAGACCCAGTACTTC. Drawing the rest from reference TRBV29-1 and TRBJ2-5, the complete variable domain is SAVISQKPSRDICQRGTSLTIQCQVDSQVTMMFWYRQQPGQSLTLIATANQGSEATYESGFVIDKFPISRPNLTFSTLTVSNMSPEDSSIYLCSVDSRGGDRETQYFGPGTRLLVL.

This chain links TRBV5-1 with TRBJ2-5; no reliable D call. The germline gives CDR1 SGHRS, CDR2 YFSETQ. The V end was cut by 0 bases, the J end by 5 bases, with 5 bases between. CDR3 size: 12 residues. CDR3 amino acids: CASSLVAETQYF. DNA of the CDR3: TGCGCCAGCAGCTTGGTGGCCGAGACCCAGTACTTC. The whole variable domain, filled in from reference TRBV5-1 and TRBJ2-5, reads KAGVTQTPRYLIKTRGQQVTLSCSPISGHRSVSWYQQTPGQGLQFLFEYFSETQRNKGNFPGRFSGRQFSNSRSEMNVSTLELGDSALYLCASSLVAETQYFGPGTRLLVL.

The chain is built from TRBV7-2 and TRBJ2-1; D tentatively reads TRBD1 or TRBD2 (5 bases each). Trimming took off 1 base at V and 0 bases at J, with 16 bases between the two ends. Germline values: CDR1 SGHTA, CDR2 FQGNSA. This CDR3 has 18 amino acids. CDR3 nucleotides: TGTGCCAGCAGCTTAGGGCTGACGGGACCAATCTCCTACAATGAGCAGTTCTTC. Protein sequence: CASSLGLTGPISYNEQFF.